The 16 T cell receptor beta chains below were found in one sample sequenced in a study of blood T cell repertoires in COVID-19. The repertoire was sequenced with immunoSEQ multiplex PCR; TCRdb's copy has only in-frame clones and lacks some. The sample includes 60,000 or so clones, approximately 90% of them seen just once. The sequencing input was peripheral blood. The receptors come from a human donor in a cohort sampled during active COVID-19.

This chain joins TRBV10-3 and TRBJ2-3; 9 bases line up with TRBD2. CDR1 and CDR2 (germline): ENHRY, SYGVKD. V lost 4 bases to trimming and J lost 3 bases; unmatched junction nucleotides: 17. The CDR3 contains 19 residues. DNA of the CDR3: TGTGCCATCAGTGTACGGGGCGGGGTGGCGGGAGGGCCGACAGATACGCAGTATTTT. This sequence encodes CAISVRGGVAGGPTDTQYF.

The chain joins TRBV6-5 to TRBJ1-1, with 7 bases fitting TRBD1. The V gene end was trimmed by 5 bases and the J gene end by 10 bases; junction bases not matched to a gene: 16. The length of the CDR3 is 15 residues. Germline V gene data show CDR1 as MNHEY and CDR2 as SVGAGI. The CDR3 reads CASSRSTGSSTGAFF. The CDR3 DNA is TGTGCCAGCAGTCGGTCGACAGGGTCGTCAACAGGAGCTTTCTTT.

The chain has TRBV10-1 and TRBJ1-1; D call uncertain. Germline CDR1 is WNHNN and CDR2 is SYGVQD (reference sequence). Trimming took 7 bases from V and 9 from J, leaving 18 bases between them. This CDR3 region has 13 residues. The CDR3 is CASNTGQEVKAFF. The CDR3 bases are TGCGCCAGCAATACCGGTCAGGAGGTGAAAGCTTTCTTT.

V and J are TRBV9 and TRBJ2-1; D might be TRBD2 (5 bases). Germline V gene lookup returns CDR1 SGDLS and CDR2 YYNGEE. The CDR3 loop spans 16 amino acids. The germline V and J ends were trimmed by 3 bases and 8 bases, with 21 bases remaining between them. The CDR3 loop is CASSGRGGTRWDEQFF. CDR3 bases: TGTGCCAGCAGCGGACGAGGAGGAACTAGGTGGGATGAGCAGTTCTTC. The variable domain in full, completed from reference TRBV9 and TRBJ2-1, reads DSGVTQTPKHLITATGQRVTLRCSPRSGDLSVYWYQQSLDQGLQFLIQYYNGEERAKGNILERFSAQQFPDLHSELNLSSLELGDSALYFCASSGRGGTRWDEQFFGPGTRLTVL.

The rearrangement uses TRBV7-9 and TRBJ2-2; 9 nucleotides agree with TRBD1. CDR3 length equals 16 residues. J gave up 5 bases and V 5 bases, and 9 bases lay outside the gene matches. Germline CDR1 is SEHNR and CDR2 is FQNEAQ (reference sequence). CDR3 nucleotide sequence: TGTGCCAGCAGCACTTCCGGGACAGGGCCAACCGGGGAGCTGTTTTTT. It encodes CASSTSGTGPTGELFF.

The chain carries TRBV4-2 and TRBJ1-5; 8 bases map to TRBD1. This CDR3 contains 15 residues. Germline values: CDR1 LGHNA, CDR2 YNFKEQ. Trimming cost V 3 bases and J 6 bases; bases outside gene matches: 7. DNA for the CDR3: TGTGCCAGCAGCCATGACAGGGGTGCAGGTCAGCCCCAGCATTTT. Encoded protein: CASSHDRGAGQPQHF.

The V and J genes are TRBV10-3 and TRBJ2-3; possibly TRBD1 for D (5 bases). Trimming took 4 bases from V and 5 from J, leaving 13 bases between them. The CDR3 has 14 residues. CDR1 and CDR2 (germline): ENHRY, SYGVKD. As DNA, the CDR3 is TGTGCCATCAGTGCAGGGCAGGTAGAAGATACGCAGTATTTT. Encoded protein: CAISAGQVEDTQYF.

The chain has TRBV10-3 and TRBJ2-7; 7 nucleotides match TRBD1. Trimming cost V 6 bases and J 4 bases; bases outside gene matches: 6. The CDR3 spans 13 residues. Germline V gene data show CDR1 as ENHRY and CDR2 as SYGVKD. This CDR3 reads CAISPGTEYEQYF. In DNA form, the CDR3 reads TGTGCCATCAGCCCCGGGACAGAGTACGAGCAGTACTTC.

The V and J genes are TRBV28 and TRBJ2-3, with TRBD2 matching 8 bases. V shed 1 base, J shed 0 bases, and the junction held 3 bases outside the gene matches. This CDR3 contains 16 residues. Germline CDR1 and CDR2: MDHEN and SYDVKM. Written as DNA, the CDR3 is TGTGCCAGCAGTTTATCGCCTAGCGGGAGCACAGATACGCAGTATTTT. Translating it yields CASSLSPSGSTDTQYF.

The V and J genes are TRBV2 and TRBJ1-4, with TRBD1 matching over 9 bases. Germline V CDR1 and CDR2: SNHLY, FYNNEI. Germline trimming cut 3 bases from V and 8 bases from J; bases unmatched to any gene: 4. The CDR3 is made up of 14 amino acids. This CDR3 reads CASSDGTGREKLFF. The CDR3 region has the DNA TGTGCCAGCAGTGACGGGACAGGGAGGGAAAAACTGTTTTTT. The variable domain in full, completed from reference TRBV2 and TRBJ1-4, reads EPEVTQTPSHQVTQMGQEVILRCVPISNHLYFYWYRQILGQKVEFLVSFYNNEISEKSEIFDDQFSVERPDGSNFTLKIRSTKLEDSAMYFCASSDGTGREKLFFGSGTQLSVL.

The gene calls are TRBV4-1 and TRBJ2-7; 11 bases are shared with TRBD2. Looked up from germline, CDR1 is MGHRA and CDR2 is YSYEKL. This CDR3 comprises 17 residues. J was trimmed by 6 bases and V by 1 base; bases with no gene match: 11. The CDR3 DNA reads as TGCGCCAGCAGCCAAGTCCTCTTAGCGGGAGGGCCTAGCGAGCAGTACTTC. Amino acid sequence: CASSQVLLAGGPSEQYF.

The chain combines TRBV5-6 with TRBJ2-1; possibly TRBD2 for D (6 bases). Germline assignment: CDR1 SGHDT and CDR2 YYEEEE. V dropped 3 bases and J dropped 4 bases, with 20 bases sitting between them. CDR3 size: 17 residues. CDR3 in DNA: TGTGCCAGCAGCTGGGGGGTGGCGGGACTCCTATACAATGAGCAGTTCTTC. Translation gives CASSWGVAGLLYNEQFF.

V is TRBV7-6 and J is TRBJ1-3, with D hard to call. This CDR3 spans 18 amino acids. The V gene's germline CDR1 is SGHVS and CDR2 FNYEAQ. V lost 2 bases, J lost 1 base, and 18 bases lay in between. CDR3: CASSLLHPTTVSGNTIYF. In nucleotides, the CDR3 is TGTGCCAGCAGCTTACTTCACCCCACGACTGTTTCTGGAAACACCATATATTTT.

The chain recombines TRBV9 with TRBJ1-2; D may be TRBD1 (6 bases). Germline V lookup: CDR1 SGDLS, CDR2 YYNGEE. This CDR3 contains 14 residues. Trimming shortened V by 3 bases and J by 8 bases, and 17 bases separated the two germline ends. The CDR3, as DNA: TGTGCCAGCAGCGCCGATTCACAGGGTTGGGGCTACACCTTC. Residues: CASSADSQGWGYTF. Using reference TRBV9 and TRBJ1-2 for the parts outside the CDR3, the full variable domain is DSGVTQTPKHLITATGQRVTLRCSPRSGDLSVYWYQQSLDQGLQFLIQYYNGEERAKGNILERFSAQQFPDLHSELNLSSLELGDSALYFCASSADSQGWGYTFGSGTRLTVV.

CDR3 bases: TGTGCCAGCAGCCAGACAGGGGGTCGTCTGTCAGCCCTCCACTTT. Its protein product is CASSQTGGRLSALHF. The rearrangement joins TRBV14 to TRBJ1-6, with 9 bases fitting TRBD1. Germline CDR1 is SGHDN and CDR2 is FVKESK. The length of the CDR3 is 15 residues. The V gene end was trimmed by 3 bases and the J gene end by 14 bases; junction bases not matched to a gene: 11.

The rearrangement joins TRBV10-1 to TRBJ2-7, with D possibly matching TRBD1 (6 bases). The length of the CDR3 is 14 residues. The V gene lost 8 bases and the J gene lost 2 bases, with 16 bases spanning the gap. CDR1 and CDR2 from the germline V gene are WNHNN and SYGVQD (reference sequence). The CDR3 here is CASPGTHFTYEQYF. The DNA of the CDR3 is TGCGCCAGCCCCGGGACACATTTTACCTACGAGCAGTACTTC.